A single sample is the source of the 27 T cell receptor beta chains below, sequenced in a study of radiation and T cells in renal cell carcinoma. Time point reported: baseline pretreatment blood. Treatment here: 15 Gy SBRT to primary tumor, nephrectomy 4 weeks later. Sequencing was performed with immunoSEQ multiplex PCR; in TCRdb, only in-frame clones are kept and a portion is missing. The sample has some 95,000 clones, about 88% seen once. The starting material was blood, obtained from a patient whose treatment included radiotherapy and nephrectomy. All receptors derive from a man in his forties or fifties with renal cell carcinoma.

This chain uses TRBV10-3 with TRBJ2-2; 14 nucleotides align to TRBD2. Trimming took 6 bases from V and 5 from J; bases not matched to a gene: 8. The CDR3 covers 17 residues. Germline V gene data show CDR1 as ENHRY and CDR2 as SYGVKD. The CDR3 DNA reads TGTGCCATCAGACAGGGACTAGCGGGAGTTGGGACCGGGGAGCTGTTTTTT. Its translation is CAIRQGLAGVGTGELFF.

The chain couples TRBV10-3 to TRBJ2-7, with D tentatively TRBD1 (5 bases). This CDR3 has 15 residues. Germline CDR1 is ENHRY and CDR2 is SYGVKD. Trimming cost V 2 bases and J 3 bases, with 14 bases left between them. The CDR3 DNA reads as TGTGCCATCAGTGAGGGAGCAGGGTTTCGCTACGAGCAGTACTTC. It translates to CAISEGAGFRYEQYF.

This CDR3 reads CASRPDRESWYGYTF. The DNA for the CDR3 is TGTGCCAGCAGACCAGACAGGGAGTCGTGGTATGGCTACACCTTC. This sequence joins TRBV7-8 and TRBJ1-2; 7 positions agree with TRBD1. The CDR3 spans 15 residues. V lost 6 bases to trimming and J lost 5 bases; unmatched junction nucleotides: 12. Germline V gene data show CDR1 as SGHVS and CDR2 as FQNEAQ.

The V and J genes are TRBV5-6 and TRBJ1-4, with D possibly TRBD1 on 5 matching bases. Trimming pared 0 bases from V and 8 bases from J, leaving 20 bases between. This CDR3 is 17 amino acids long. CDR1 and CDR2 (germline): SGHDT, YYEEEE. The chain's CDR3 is CASSLVGRGLREEKLFF. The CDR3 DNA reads TGTGCCAGCAGCTTGGTCGGTCGGGGGTTAAGGGAAGAAAAACTGTTTTTT.

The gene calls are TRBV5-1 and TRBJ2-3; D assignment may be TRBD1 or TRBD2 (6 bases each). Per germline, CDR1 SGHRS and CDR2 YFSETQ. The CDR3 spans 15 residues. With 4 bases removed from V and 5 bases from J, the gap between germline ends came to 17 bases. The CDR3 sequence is CASSQVGGAGDTQYF. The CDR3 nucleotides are TGCGCCAGCAGCCAGGTGGGGGGCGCAGGAGATACGCAGTATTTT. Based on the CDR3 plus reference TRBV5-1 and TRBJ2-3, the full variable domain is KAGVTQTPRYLIKTRGQQVTLSCSPISGHRSVSWYQQTPGQGLQFLFEYFSETQRNKGNFPGRFSGRQFSNSRSEMNVSTLELGDSALYLCASSQVGGAGDTQYFGPGTRLTVL.

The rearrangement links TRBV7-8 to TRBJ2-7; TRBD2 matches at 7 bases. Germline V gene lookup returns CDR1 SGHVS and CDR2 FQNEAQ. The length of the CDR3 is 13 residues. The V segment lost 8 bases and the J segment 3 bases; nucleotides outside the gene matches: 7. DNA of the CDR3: TGTGCCAGCCAACTCTCGGGGGGCTACGAGCAGTACTTC. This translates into CASQLSGGYEQYF.

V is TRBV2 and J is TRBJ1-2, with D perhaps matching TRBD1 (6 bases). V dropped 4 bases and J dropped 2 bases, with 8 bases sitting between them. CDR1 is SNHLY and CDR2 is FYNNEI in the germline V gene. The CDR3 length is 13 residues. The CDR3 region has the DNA TGTGCCAGCAGTGCTCAGGGGAACTATGGCTACACCTTC. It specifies CASSAQGNYGYTF.

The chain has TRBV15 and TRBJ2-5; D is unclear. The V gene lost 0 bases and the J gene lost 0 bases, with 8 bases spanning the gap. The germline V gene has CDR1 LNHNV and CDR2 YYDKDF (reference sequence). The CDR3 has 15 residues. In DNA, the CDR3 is TGTGCCACCAGCAGAGATCCAACGTACCAAGAGACCCAGTACTTC. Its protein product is CATSRDPTYQETQYF.

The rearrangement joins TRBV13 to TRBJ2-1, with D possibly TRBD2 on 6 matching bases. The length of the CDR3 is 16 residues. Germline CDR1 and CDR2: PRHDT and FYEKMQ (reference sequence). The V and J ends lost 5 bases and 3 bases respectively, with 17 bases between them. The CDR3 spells CASSPTLGGVYNEQFF. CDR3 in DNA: TGTGCCAGCAGCCCCACTCTCGGGGGAGTCTACAATGAGCAGTTCTTC.

The CDR3 DNA is TGCAGCGTTGCGACAGCGGGGGGAGATGAAAAACTGTTTTTT. Translated: CSVATAGGDEKLFF. The gene calls are TRBV29-1 and TRBJ1-4; D possibly corresponds to TRBD1 (5 bases). The CDR3 runs to 14 residues. In germline, CDR1 is SQVTM, CDR2 ANQGSEA. V was clipped by 4 bases and J by 6 bases, with 15 bases between them.

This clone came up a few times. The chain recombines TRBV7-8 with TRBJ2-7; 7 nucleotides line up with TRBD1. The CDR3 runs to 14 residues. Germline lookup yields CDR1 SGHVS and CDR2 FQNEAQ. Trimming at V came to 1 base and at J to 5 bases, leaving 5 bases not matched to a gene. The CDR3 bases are TGTGCCAGCAGCTTAGGCCCAGGGGGACACGAGCAGTACTTC. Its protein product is CASSLGPGGHEQYF.

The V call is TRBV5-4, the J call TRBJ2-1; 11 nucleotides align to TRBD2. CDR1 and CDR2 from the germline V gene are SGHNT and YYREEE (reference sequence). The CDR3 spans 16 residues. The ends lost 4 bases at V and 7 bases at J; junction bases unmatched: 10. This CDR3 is CASSPPPSGGYNEQFF. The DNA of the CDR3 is TGTGCCAGCAGCCCACCCCCTAGCGGGGGGTATAATGAGCAGTTCTTC.

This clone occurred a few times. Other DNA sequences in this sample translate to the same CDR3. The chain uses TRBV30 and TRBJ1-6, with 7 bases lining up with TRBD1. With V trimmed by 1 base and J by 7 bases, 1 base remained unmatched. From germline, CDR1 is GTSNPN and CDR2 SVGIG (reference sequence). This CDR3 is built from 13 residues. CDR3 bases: TGTGCCTGGAGTGGACAGGGAAATTCACCCCTCCACTTT. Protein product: CAWSGQGNSPLHF. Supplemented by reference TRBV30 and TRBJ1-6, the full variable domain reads SQTIHQWPATLVQPVGSPLSLECTVEGTSNPNLYWYRQAAGRGLQLLFYSVGIGQISSEVPQNLSASRPQDRQFILSSKKLLLSDSGFYLCAWSGQGNSPLHFGNGTRLTVT.

This CDR3 reads CASSHFGQRNSPLHF. CDR3 DNA sequence: TGCGCCAGCAGCCATTTTGGGCAGCGGAATTCACCCCTCCACTTT. The rearrangement joins TRBV4-1 to TRBJ1-6; D is ambiguous. CDR3 size: 15 residues. Trimming left V 3 bases short and J 7 bases short, with 13 bases between. Germline V gene data show CDR1 as MGHRA and CDR2 as YSYEKL.

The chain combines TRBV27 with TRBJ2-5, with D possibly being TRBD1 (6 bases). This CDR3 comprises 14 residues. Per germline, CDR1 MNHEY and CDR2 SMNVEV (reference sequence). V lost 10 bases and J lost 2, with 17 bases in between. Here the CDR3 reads CATSQGQLQETQYF. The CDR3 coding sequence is TGTGCCACCTCCCAGGGGCAGCTACAAGAGACCCAGTACTTC.

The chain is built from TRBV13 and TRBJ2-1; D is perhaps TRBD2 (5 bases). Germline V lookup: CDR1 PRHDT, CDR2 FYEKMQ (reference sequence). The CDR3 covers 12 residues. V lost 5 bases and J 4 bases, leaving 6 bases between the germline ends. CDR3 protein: CASSPGYNEQFF. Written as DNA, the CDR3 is TGTGCCAGCAGCCCGGGGTACAATGAGCAGTTCTTC.

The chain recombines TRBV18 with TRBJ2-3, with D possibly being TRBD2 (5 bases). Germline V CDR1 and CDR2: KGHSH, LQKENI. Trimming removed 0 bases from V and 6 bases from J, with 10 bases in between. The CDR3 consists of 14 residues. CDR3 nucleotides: TGTGCCAGCTCACCACCCGGGGAGTCTGATACGCAGTATTTT. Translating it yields CASSPPGESDTQYF. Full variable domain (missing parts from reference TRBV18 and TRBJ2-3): NAGVMQNPRHLVRRRGQEARLRCSPMKGHSHVYWYRQLPEEGLKFMVYLQKENIIDESGMPKERFSAEFPKEGPSILRIQQVVRGDSAAYFCASSPPGESDTQYFGPGTRLTVL.

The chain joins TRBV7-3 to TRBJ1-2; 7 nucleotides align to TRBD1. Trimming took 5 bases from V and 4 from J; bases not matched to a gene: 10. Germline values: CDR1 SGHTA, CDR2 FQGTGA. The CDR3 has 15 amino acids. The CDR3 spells CASSLTGTVSYGYTF. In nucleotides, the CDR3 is TGTGCCAGCAGCCTCACCGGGACAGTAAGCTATGGCTACACCTTC.

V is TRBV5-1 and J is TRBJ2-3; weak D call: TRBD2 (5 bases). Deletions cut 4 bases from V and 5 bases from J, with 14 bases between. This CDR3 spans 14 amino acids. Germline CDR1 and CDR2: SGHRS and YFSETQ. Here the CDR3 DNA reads TGCGCCAGCAGCCCGGGGTTGGGCGGAGATACGCAGTATTTT. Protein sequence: CASSPGLGGDTQYF.

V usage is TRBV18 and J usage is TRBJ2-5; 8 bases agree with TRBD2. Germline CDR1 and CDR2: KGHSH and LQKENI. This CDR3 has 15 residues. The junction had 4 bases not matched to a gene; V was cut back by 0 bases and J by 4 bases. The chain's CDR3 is CASSPPGTRAETQYF. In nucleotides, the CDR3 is TGTGCCAGCTCACCACCCGGGACTAGGGCAGAGACCCAGTACTTC.

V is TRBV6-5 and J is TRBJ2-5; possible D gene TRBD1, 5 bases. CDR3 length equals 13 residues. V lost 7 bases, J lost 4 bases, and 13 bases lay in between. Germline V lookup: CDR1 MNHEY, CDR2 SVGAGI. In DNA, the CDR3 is TGTGCCAGCAAGGGGTCCTCCCGAGAGACCCAGTACTTC. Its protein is CASKGSSRETQYF.

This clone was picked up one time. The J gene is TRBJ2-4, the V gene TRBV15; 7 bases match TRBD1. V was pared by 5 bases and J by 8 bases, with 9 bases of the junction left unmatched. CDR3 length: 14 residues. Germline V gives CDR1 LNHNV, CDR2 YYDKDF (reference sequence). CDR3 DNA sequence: TGTGCCACCAGCGACAGGGTCCGAGGAGACATTCAGTACTTC. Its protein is CATSDRVRGDIQYF.

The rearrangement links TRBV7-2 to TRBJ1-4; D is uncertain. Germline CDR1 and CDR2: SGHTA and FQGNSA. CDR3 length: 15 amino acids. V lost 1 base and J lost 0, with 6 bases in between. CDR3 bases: TGTGCCAGCAGCTTAGATGGAGCAACTAATGAAAAACTGTTTTTT. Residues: CASSLDGATNEKLFF.

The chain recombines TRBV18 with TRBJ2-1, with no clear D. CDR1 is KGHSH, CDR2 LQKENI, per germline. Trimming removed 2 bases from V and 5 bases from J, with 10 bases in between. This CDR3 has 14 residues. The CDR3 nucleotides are TGTGCCAGCTCACCAGGGGTTGTTAACAATGAGCAGTTCTTC. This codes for CASSPGVVNNEQFF.

CDR3 DNA: TGTGCCAGCAGCCCACGTACGAGGGACCGAATCTACGAGCAGTACTTC. Amino acids: CASSPRTRDRIYEQYF. The chain couples TRBV7-8 to TRBJ2-7; either TRBD1 or TRBD2 may fit D (5 bases each). V was clipped by 5 bases and J by 3 bases, with 20 bases between them. Germline-derived CDR1 and CDR2 are SGHVS and FQNEAQ. The CDR3 spans 16 residues.

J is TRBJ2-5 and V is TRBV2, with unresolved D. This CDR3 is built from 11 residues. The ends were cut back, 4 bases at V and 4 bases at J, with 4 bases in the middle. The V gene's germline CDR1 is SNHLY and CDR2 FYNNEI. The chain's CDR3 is CASSGGETQYF. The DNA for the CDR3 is TGTGCCAGCAGTGGGGGAGAGACCCAGTACTTC.

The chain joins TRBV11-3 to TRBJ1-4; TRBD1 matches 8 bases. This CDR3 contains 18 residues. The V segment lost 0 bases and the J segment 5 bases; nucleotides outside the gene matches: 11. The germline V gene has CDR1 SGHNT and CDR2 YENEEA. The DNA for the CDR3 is TGTGCCAGCAGCTTAGATGTTTGCAGGGGGCGCCCCAATGAAAAACTGTTTTTT. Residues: CASSLDVCRGRPNEKLFF. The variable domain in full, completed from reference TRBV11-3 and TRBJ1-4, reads EAGVVQSPRYKIIEKKQPVAFWCNPISGHNTLYWYLQNLGQGPELLIRYENEEAVDDSQLPKDRFSAERLKGVDSTLKIQPAELGDSAVYLCASSLDVCRGRPNEKLFFGSGTQLSVL.